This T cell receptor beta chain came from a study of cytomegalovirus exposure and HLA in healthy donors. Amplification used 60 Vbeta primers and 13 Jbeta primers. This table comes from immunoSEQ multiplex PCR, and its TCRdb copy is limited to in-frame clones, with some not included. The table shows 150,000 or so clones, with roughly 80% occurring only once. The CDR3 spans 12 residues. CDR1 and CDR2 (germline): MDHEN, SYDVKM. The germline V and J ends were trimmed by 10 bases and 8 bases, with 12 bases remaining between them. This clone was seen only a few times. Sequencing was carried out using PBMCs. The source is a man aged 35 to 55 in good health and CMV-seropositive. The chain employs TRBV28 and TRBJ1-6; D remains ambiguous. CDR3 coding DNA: TGTGCCACCGGGAGAGAGGATTCACCCCTCCACTTT. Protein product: CATGREDSPLHF.